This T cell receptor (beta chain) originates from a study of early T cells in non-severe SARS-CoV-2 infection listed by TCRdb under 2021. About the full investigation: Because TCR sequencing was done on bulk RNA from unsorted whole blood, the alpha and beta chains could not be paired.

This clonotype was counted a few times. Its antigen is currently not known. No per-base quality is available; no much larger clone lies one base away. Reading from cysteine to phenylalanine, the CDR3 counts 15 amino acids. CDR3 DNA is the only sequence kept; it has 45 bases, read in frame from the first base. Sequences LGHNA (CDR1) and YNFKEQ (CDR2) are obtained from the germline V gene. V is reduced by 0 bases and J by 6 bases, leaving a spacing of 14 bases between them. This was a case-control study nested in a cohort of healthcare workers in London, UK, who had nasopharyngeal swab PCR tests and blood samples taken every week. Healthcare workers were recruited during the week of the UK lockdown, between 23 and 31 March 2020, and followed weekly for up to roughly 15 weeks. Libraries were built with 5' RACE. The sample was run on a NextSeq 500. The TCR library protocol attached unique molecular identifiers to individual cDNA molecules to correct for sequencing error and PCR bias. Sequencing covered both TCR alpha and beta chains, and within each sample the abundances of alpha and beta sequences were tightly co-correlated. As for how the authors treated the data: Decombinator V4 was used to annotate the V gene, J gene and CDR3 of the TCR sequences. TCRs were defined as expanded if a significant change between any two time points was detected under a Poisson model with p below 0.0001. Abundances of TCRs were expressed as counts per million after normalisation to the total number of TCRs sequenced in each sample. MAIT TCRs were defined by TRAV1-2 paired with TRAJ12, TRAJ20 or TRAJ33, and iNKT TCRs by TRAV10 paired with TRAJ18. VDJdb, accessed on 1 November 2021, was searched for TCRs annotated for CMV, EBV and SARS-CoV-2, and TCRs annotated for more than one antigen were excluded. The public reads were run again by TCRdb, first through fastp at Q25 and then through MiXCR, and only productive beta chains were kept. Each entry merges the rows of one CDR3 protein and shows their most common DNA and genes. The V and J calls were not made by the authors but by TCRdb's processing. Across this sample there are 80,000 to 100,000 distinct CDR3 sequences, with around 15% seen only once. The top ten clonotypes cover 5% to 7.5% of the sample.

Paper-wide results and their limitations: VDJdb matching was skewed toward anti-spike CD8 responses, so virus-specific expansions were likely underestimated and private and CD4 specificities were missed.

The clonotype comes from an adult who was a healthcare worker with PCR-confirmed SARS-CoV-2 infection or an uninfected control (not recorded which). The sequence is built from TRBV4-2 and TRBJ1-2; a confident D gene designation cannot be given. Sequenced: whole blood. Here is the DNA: TGTGCCAGCAGCCAAGAAGTGAGGATATCAGATGGCTACACCTTC. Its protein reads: CASSQEVRISDGYTF.